The 25 T cell receptor beta chains below were found in one sample sequenced in a study of regulatory T cells in long-lasting Graves disease. Building the TCR beta libraries relied on iRepertoire HTBI primers, and CDR3 regions underwent Arm-PCR. In TCRdb, the multiplex PCR reads were re-called with MiXCR into one record per CDR3 protein. There are roughly 500,000 distinct CDR3 sequences in the sample; roughly 20% occur only once, and 7% to 10% lies in the top ten. Time point described: persistent/refractory GD, antithyroid drugs over 5 years with positive TRAb. Making the TCR library involved RNA that had been extracted from PBMCs. Material: peripheral blood mononuclear cells (PBMCs), obtained when the disease was refractory, from a patient treated with antithyroid drugs. Receptor source: a female donor with Graves disease.

This rearrangement joins TRBV30 to TRBJ2-7; 8 nucleotides line up with TRBD2. V lost 2 bases, J lost 3 bases, and 6 bases stayed unmatched. This CDR3 is built from 14 residues. CDR1 GTSNPN and CDR2 SVGIG come from the germline V gene (reference sequence). The CDR3 is CAWSPQRGYYEQYF. CDR3 nucleotides: TGTGCCTGGAGTCCCCAGCGGGGGTACTACGAGCAGTACTTC.

V is TRBV28 and J is TRBJ2-1; D might be TRBD2 (6 bases). Germline values: CDR1 MDHEN, CDR2 SYDVKM. The V end lost 9 bases, the J end lost 1 base, and 13 bases lay between the germline ends. CDR3 size: 14 residues. CDR3 nucleotides: TGTGCCAGTAGAGCGGCGGGGTCCTACAATGAGCAGTTCTTC. Translated, it gives CASRAAGSYNEQFF.

This clonotype was counted ten times or more. The chain recombines TRBV29-1 with TRBJ1-1; D not certain. The CDR3 covers 10 residues. Trimming took 7 bases from V and 0 from J, leaving 3 bases between them. Germline loops: CDR1 SQVTM, CDR2 ANQGSEA. The CDR3, as DNA: TGCAGCGCCATGAACACTGAAGCTTTCTTT. This gives the protein CSAMNTEAFF.

The chain has TRBV5-1 and TRBJ2-5; perhaps TRBD2 as D (6 bases). This CDR3 has 14 amino acids. Germline CDR1 reads SGHRS; CDR2 reads YFSETQ. V was pared by 6 bases and J by 0 bases, with 12 bases between. CDR3 sequence: CASNLGGYQETQYF. As DNA, the CDR3 is TGCGCCAGCAACCTGGGGGGTTACCAAGAGACCCAGTACTTC.

The V and J genes are TRBV29-1 and TRBJ2-7, with 10 bases fitting TRBD2. V gave up 1 base and J gave up 0 bases; unmatched junction bases: 3. CDR3 length equals 15 residues. Germline loops: CDR1 SQVTM, CDR2 ANQGSEA. CDR3 residues: CSVEGLAGVSYEQYF. The CDR3, as DNA: TGCAGCGTTGAAGGTCTAGCGGGGGTCTCCTACGAGCAGTACTTC.

This clonotype was seen more than once but under ten times. The chain links TRBV19 to TRBJ1-5, with D hard to call. The CDR3 runs to 14 residues. The ends were cut back, 5 bases at V and 0 bases at J, with 8 bases in the middle. Germline assignment: CDR1 LNHDA and CDR2 SQIVND (reference sequence). CDR3 DNA sequence: TGTGCCAGTAGTTGGCCTTATAGCAATCAGCCCCAGCATTTT. This translates into CASSWPYSNQPQHF.

In nucleotides, the CDR3 is TGTGCCAGCAGCTTTCCTAGCGGATACGAGCAGTACTTC. This codes for CASSFPSGYEQYF. The chain joins TRBV11-2 to TRBJ2-7, with 7 bases lining up with TRBD2. The V segment lost 3 bases and the J segment 4 bases; nucleotides outside the gene matches: 3. CDR1 SGHAT and CDR2 FQNNGV come from the germline V gene. The CDR3 extends over 13 amino acids.

The V gene is TRBV7-9, the J gene TRBJ2-5, with D possibly TRBD1 on 6 matching bases. V was pared by 5 bases and J by 5 bases, with 12 bases between. CDR1 is SEHNR and CDR2 is FQNEAQ in the germline V gene (reference sequence). The CDR3 consists of 13 residues. This CDR3 reads CASSAQGWETQYF. The CDR3 DNA is TGTGCCAGCAGCGCACAGGGATGGGAGACCCAGTACTTC.

This clonotype was counted many times. This chain links TRBV12-3 or TRBV12-4 with TRBJ1-2; no firm D call. The CDR3 runs 13 residues. V was pared by 2 bases and J by 3 bases, with 7 bases between. This CDR3 is CASSLSRDYGYTF. The CDR3 DNA sequence: TGTGCCAGCAGTTTAAGCCGGGACTATGGCTACACCTTC.

This clonotype appeared a few times. The chain has TRBV6-9 and TRBJ1-5, with D possibly TRBD1 on 6 matching bases. V lost 4 bases, J lost 2 bases, and 12 bases lay in between. CDR3 size: 15 residues. Germline V CDR1 and CDR2: MNHGY, SVAAGI. The CDR3 DNA reads as TGTGCCAGCAGTTCCACAGGGAACCGCAATCAGCCCCAGCATTTT. It translates to CASSSTGNRNQPQHF.

This clonotype was counted a few times. V usage is TRBV6-1 and J usage is TRBJ2-5; TRBD1 or TRBD2 may be the D gene (6 bases each). CDR3 length: 16 residues. Germline CDR1 reads MNHNS; CDR2 reads SASEGT. With 8 bases removed from V and 4 bases from J, the gap between germline ends came to 23 bases. The DNA of the CDR3 is TGTGCCAGCCGGGGGCATAGCACAGGGAGGCGAGAGACCCAGTACTTC. This sequence encodes CASRGHSTGRRETQYF.

This chain connects TRBV10-3 to TRBJ1-1, with TRBD1 matching over 7 bases. Germline-derived CDR1 and CDR2 are ENHRY and SYGVKD. CDR3 length equals 13 residues. V was pared by 6 bases and J by 6 bases, with 7 bases of the junction left unmatched. As DNA, the CDR3 is TGTGCCATCAGGAACCGGGACAGTCCTGAAGCTTTCTTT. It codes for CAIRNRDSPEAFF.

This clonotype has a count of ten or more. This CDR3 reads CASSLLSGLTYEQYF. The CDR3 DNA reads as TGTGCCAGCAGTTTACTTAGCGGGCTAACCTACGAGCAGTACTTC. The chain is built from TRBV28 and TRBJ2-7; TRBD2 matches 7 bases. The CDR3 contains 15 residues. The J segment lost 2 bases and the V segment lost 2 bases, leaving 6 bases of the junction unmatched. CDR1 is MDHEN and CDR2 is SYDVKM in the germline V gene.

This clonotype was counted many times. The CDR3 DNA follows: TGTGCCAGCAGTGAAGCGCACCCGGGGGCAACTAATGAAAAACTGTTTTTT. It codes for CASSEAHPGATNEKLFF. This chain connects TRBV2 to TRBJ1-4; perhaps TRBD1 as D (5 bases). The ends were cut back, 0 bases at V and 0 bases at J, with 11 bases in the middle. The CDR3 runs to 17 residues. CDR1 and CDR2 from the germline V gene are SNHLY and FYNNEI.

The sample holds a few counts of this clonotype. The chain employs TRBV13 and TRBJ1-1, with a tentative D call TRBD1 (6 bases). Germline lookup yields CDR1 PRHDT and CDR2 FYEKMQ (reference sequence). Trimming removed 5 bases at V and 1 base at J, with 14 bases between. The CDR3 has 15 amino acids. In nucleotides, the CDR3 is TGTGCCAGCAGCCAATCTCCGGACAGGAACACTGAAGCTTTCTTT. Protein: CASSQSPDRNTEAFF. Combining the CDR3 with reference TRBV13 and TRBJ1-1 gives the whole variable domain AAGVIQSPRHLIKEKRETATLKCYPIPRHDTVYWYQQGPGQDPQFLISFYEKMQSDKGSIPDRFSAQQFSDYHSELNMSSLELGDSALYFCASSQSPDRNTEAFFGQGTRLTVV.

This clonotype occurred many times. This chain joins TRBV28 and TRBJ1-5; 7 bases are shared with TRBD1. Germline V lookup: CDR1 MDHEN, CDR2 SYDVKM. Trimming cost V 7 bases and J 1 base; bases outside gene matches: 7. This CDR3 has 15 residues. DNA for the CDR3: TGTGCCAGCAACCTACAGGGGCCCAGCAATCAGCCCCAGCATTTT. Protein sequence: CASNLQGPSNQPQHF.

This clonotype was counted many times. V usage is TRBV28 and J usage is TRBJ2-7; a weak D match, TRBD2 (7 bases). This CDR3 spans 15 amino acids. Germline lookup yields CDR1 MDHEN and CDR2 SYDVKM. V lost 7 bases and J 7 bases, leaving 23 bases between the germline ends. Written as DNA, the CDR3 is TGTGCCAGCACCCTAGGGGGGGGTCGGCGGGAGGAGCAGTACTTC. Protein sequence: CASTLGGGRREEQYF. Together with reference TRBV28 and TRBJ2-7, the CDR3 gives the full variable domain: DVKVTQSSRYLVKRTGEKVFLECVQDMDHENMFWYRQDPGLGLRLIYFSYDVKMKEKGDIPEGYSVSREKKERFSLILESASTNQTSMYLCASTLGGGRREEQYFGPGTRLTVT.

V and J are TRBV30 and TRBJ1-1; unclear D gene. The CDR3 consists of 12 residues. In germline, CDR1 is GTSNPN, CDR2 SVGIG (reference sequence). V lost 1 base and J lost 1, with 4 bases in between. The CDR3 DNA is TGTGCCTGGAGTGATGGGAACACTGAAGCTTTCTTT. Its translation: CAWSDGNTEAFF. Looking up the rest from reference TRBV30 and TRBJ1-1 gives the full variable domain: SQTIHQWPATLVQPVGSPLSLECTVEGTSNPNLYWYRQAAGRGLQLLFYSVGIGQISSEVPQNLSASRPQDRQFILSSKKLLLSDSGFYLCAWSDGNTEAFFGQGTRLTVV.

This clonotype was counted at least ten times. V usage is TRBV5-1 and J usage is TRBJ2-7; a weak D match, TRBD2 (5 bases). The CDR3 sequence is 16 residues long. V lost 3 bases to trimming and J lost 0 bases, with 16 bases between them. Germline V gene sequence: CDR1 SGHRS, CDR2 YFSETQ. The CDR3 DNA follows: TGCGCCAGCAGCTCGGGAACGGGAATCAGCTCCTACGAGCAGTACTTC. This encodes CASSSGTGISSYEQYF.

This clonotype was detected a few times. A much larger clone is a single base away; this may be a read error. The genes are TRBV6-5 and TRBJ1-1, with D unresolved. V was shortened by 4 bases and J by 2 bases, with 8 bases between the two germline ends. CDR1 and CDR2 (germline): MNHEY, SVGAGI. The CDR3 contains 13 residues. As DNA, the CDR3 is TGTGCCAGCAGTTCAAACATAAACACTGAAGCTTTCTTT. Encoded protein: CASSSNINTEAFF.

This clonotype was seen a handful of times. V gene TRBV29-1 combines with J gene TRBJ2-7; D possibly uses TRBD1 or TRBD2 (6 bases each). The CDR3 is 13 amino acids. Germline CDR1 is SQVTM and CDR2 is ANQGSEA. V was shortened by 5 bases and J by 6 bases, with 17 bases between the two germline ends. In nucleotides, the CDR3 is TGCAGCGTTCGTGAGGGGGGTGTCGGCGAGCAGTACTTC. Its protein product is CSVREGGVGEQYF.

This clonotype was seen ten or more times. This sequence joins TRBV10-3 and TRBJ2-7; possibly TRBD1 or TRBD2 for D (5 bases each). The length of the CDR3 is 12 residues. Per the germline V gene, CDR1 is ENHRY and CDR2 is SYGVKD. V lost 4 bases and J lost 4, with 8 bases in between. The CDR3 reads CAISGGSYEQYF. The DNA of the CDR3 is TGTGCCATCAGTGGGGGGTCTTACGAGCAGTACTTC.

This chain uses TRBV19 with TRBJ1-1; 7 nucleotides align to TRBD1. This CDR3 region has 17 residues. V gave up 10 bases and J gave up 0 bases; unmatched junction bases: 17. From germline, CDR1 is LNHDA and CDR2 SQIVND (reference sequence). The CDR3 sequence: CATPRQGPLIMNTEAFF. As DNA, the CDR3 is TGTGCCACTCCCAGACAGGGTCCTCTTATAATGAACACTGAAGCTTTCTTT.

This clonotype has just a few counts. One end of the junction does not line up with germline, which may come from a read error. The chain uses TRBV6-2 or TRBV6-3 and TRBJ1-1; the D is unclear. The CDR3 runs to 16 residues. Germline values: CDR1 MNHEY, CDR2 SVGEGT. The CDR3, as DNA: TGTGCCAGCAGTTACGGGCCCCGCAGAAAGAACACTGAAGCTCTCTTT. Protein product: CASSYGPRRKNTEALF.

This clonotype was detected ten times or more. The chain employs TRBV6-2 or TRBV6-3 and TRBJ1-1; no clear D. The CDR3 sequence is 11 residues long. V dropped 6 bases and J dropped 6 bases, with 8 bases sitting between them. Germline-derived CDR1 and CDR2 are MNHEY and SVGEGT. The CDR3 spells CASRTVAEAFF. CDR3 coding DNA: TGTGCCAGCAGGACCGTCGCTGAAGCTTTCTTT.